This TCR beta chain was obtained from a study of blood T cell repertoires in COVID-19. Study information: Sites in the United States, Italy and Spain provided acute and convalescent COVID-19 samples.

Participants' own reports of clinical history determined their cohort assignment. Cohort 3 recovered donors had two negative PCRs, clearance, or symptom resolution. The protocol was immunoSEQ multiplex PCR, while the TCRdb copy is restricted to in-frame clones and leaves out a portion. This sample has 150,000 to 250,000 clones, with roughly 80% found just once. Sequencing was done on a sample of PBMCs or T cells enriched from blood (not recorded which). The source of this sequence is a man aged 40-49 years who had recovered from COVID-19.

The CDR3 reads CASGYRGSGGYTF. The CDR3 coding sequence is TGTGCCAGCGGATACAGGGGGTCAGGAGGCTACACCTTC. The chain links TRBV12-3 or TRBV12-4 to TRBJ1-2, with 8 bases matching TRBD1. J gave up 8 bases and V 8 bases, and 10 bases lay outside the gene matches. The CDR3 is 13 amino acids.